This TCR beta chain was found in a study of T cells in narcolepsy. Looking at the study overall: Patients with NT1 or NT2 and healthy control donors were enrolled. Broader study findings: Healthy controls reportedly lacked the autoreactive clonotypes serially found in patients' blood. No autoreactive T cell clone sequences appeared in some memory CD4+ repertoires. Same-patient CSF and blood CD4+ T cell clonotypes included HCRT-specific and TRIB2-specific autoreactive ones.

After removal of 5 bases from V and 3 bases from J, the junction contained 7 bases not matched to a gene. Germline lookup yields CDR1 SGHAT and CDR2 FQNNGV. The CDR3 spans 15 residues. On this clone itself: Its target is not known.

Here immunoSEQ multiplex PCR was the method, and the copy in TCRdb shows in-frame clones only, minus some. The profile covers approximately 30,000 clones, with 65% to 85% appearing a single time and approximately 1.1% taken by the ten largest. V and J are TRBV11-2 and TRBJ2-5, with 9 bases matching TRBD2. The clonotype was recovered from a human donor in good health. The sequenced sample was memory (CD45RA-) CD4+ T cells from blood. CDR3 in DNA: TGTGCCAGCAGCCCGCTGACTAGCGGAAAAGAGACCCAGTACTTC. This gives the protein CASSPLTSGKETQYF.